A selection of T cell receptor beta chains follows, all from one sample in a study of blood T cell repertoires in COVID-19. Generated by immunoSEQ multiplex PCR, the TCRdb table keeps only in-frame clones and is missing some. The sample gives 120,000 to 150,000 clones, around 89% of which show up once; roughly an eighth is in the top ten. Sequencing used peripheral blood. The receptors here all came from a man aged 18 to 35 with COVID-19, enrolled during active disease. The CDR3 runs from the conserved cysteine through the conserved F or W.

TRBV6-2/TRBV6-3	TRBJ1-1	CASSYGDRALNTEAFF
TRBV6-5	TRBJ2-5	CASRWDREETQYF
TRBV9	TRBJ2-3	CASSVEGSMGATDTQYF
TRBV25-1	TRBJ1-1	CASSDLGGGTEAFF
TRBV5-5	TRBJ1-5	CASSLGATYSNQPQHF
TRBV2	TRBJ1-2	CASSGPGQTERGYTF
TRBV19	TRBJ2-3	CASSMWAGGTDTQYF
TRBV7-8	TRBJ1-2	CASSLIGRSQIDGYTF
TRBV6-5	TRBJ2-6	CASSYYDSSGANVLTF
TRBV11-2	TRBJ1-2	CASSLGSEQSYTF
TRBV10-2	TRBJ1-6	CALGPRRDSPLHF
TRBV10-3	TRBJ2-1	CAISGRLAGTSNEQFF
TRBV18	TRBJ2-2	CASSPLAGGGELFF
TRBV4-1	TRBJ2-3	CASSQVPITDTQYF
TRBV28	TRBJ2-5	CASRTGPETQYF
TRBV7-6	TRBJ2-7	CASSGGAHALEQYF
TRBV7-9	TRBJ2-5	CASSPSGTRQETQYF
TRBV3-1/TRBV3-2	TRBJ2-2	CASSLTPNTGELFF
TRBV27	TRBJ2-7	CASSLWRDRVGEQYF
TRBV27	TRBJ2-7	CASSMGRASYEQYF
TRBV4-3	TRBJ2-1	CASSQAQTGTYNEQFF
TRBV5-6	TRBJ2-7	CASSLDRDRGSGEQYF
TRBV9	TRBJ2-2	CASSVGWTSILTGELFF
TRBV5-1	TRBJ2-7	CASSFADRAPSNEQYF
TRBV4-3	TRBJ2-7	CASSQDRAGVAYEQYF
TRBV27	TRBJ2-3	CASSLSGLAGTDTQYF
TRBV15	TRBJ2-7	CATSRGGQVHSYEQYF
TRBV7-9	TRBJ2-1	CASSASGSSYNEQFF
TRBV28	TRBJ2-7	CASSLTSGRAYEQYF
TRBV18	TRBJ2-7	CASSPSGLAHEQYF
TRBV5-1	TRBJ2-5	CASSSQTGGMETQYF
TRBV9	TRBJ2-1	CASSAPQTGNEQFF